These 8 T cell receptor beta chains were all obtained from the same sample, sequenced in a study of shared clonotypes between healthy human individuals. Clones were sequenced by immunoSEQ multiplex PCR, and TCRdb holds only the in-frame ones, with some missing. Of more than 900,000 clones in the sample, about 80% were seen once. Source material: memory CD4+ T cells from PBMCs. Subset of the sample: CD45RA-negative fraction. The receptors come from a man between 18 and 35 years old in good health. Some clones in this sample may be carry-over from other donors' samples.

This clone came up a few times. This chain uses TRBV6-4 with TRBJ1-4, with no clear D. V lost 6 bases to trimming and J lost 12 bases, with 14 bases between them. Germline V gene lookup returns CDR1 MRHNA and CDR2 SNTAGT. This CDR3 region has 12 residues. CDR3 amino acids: CASSLKERELFF. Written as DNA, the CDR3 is TGTGCCAGCAGCCTTAAGGAACGGGAACTGTTTTTT.

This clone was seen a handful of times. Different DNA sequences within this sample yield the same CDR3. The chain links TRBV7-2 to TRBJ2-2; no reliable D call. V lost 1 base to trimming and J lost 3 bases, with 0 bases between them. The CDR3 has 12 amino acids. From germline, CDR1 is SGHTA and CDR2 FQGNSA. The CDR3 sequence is CASSLDTGELFF. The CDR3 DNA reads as TGTGCCAGCAGCTTAGACACCGGGGAGCTGTTTTTT.

The CDR3 here is CASSLNRLGEQYF. The DNA for the CDR3 is TGTGCCAGCAGCTTAAACAGGTTGGGCGAGCAGTACTTC. V and J are TRBV7-2 and TRBJ2-7; tentative D call: TRBD1 (5 bases). Trimming took 2 bases from V and 6 from J, leaving 11 bases between them. The CDR3 runs to 13 residues. CDR1 and CDR2 from the germline V gene are SGHTA and FQGNSA. Based on the CDR3 plus reference TRBV7-2 and TRBJ2-7, the full variable domain is GAGVSQSPSNKVTEKGKDVELRCDPISGHTALYWYRQSLGQGLEFLIYFQGNSAPDKSGLPSDRFSAERTGGSVSTLTIQRTQQEDSAVYLCASSLNRLGEQYFGPGTRLTVT.

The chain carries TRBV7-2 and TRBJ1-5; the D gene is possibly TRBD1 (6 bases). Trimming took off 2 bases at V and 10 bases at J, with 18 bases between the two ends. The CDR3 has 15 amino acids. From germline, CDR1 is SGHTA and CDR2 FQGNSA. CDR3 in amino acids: CASSLQRGNQFPQHF. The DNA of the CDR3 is TGTGCCAGCAGCTTACAAAGGGGGAACCAATTTCCCCAGCATTTT.

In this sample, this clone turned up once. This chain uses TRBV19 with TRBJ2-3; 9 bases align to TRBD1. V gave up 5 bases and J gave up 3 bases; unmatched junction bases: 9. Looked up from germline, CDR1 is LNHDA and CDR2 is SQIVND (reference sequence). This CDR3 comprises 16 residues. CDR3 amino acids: CASSSPGQGLTDTQYF. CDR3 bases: TGTGCCAGTAGTTCTCCCGGACAGGGGTTAACAGATACGCAGTATTTT.

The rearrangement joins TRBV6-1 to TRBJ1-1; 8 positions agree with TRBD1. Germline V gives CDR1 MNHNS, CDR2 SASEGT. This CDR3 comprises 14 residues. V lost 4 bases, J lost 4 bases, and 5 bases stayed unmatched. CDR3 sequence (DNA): TGTGCCAGCAGTGGGACAGGGACTACCACTGAAGCTTTCTTT. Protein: CASSGTGTTTEAFF.

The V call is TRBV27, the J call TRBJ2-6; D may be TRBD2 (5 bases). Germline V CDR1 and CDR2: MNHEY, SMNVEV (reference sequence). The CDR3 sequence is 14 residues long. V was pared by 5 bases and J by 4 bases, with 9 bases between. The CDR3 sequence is CASSASGGANVLTF. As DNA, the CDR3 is TGTGCCAGCAGTGCGTCGGGGGGGGCCAACGTCCTGACTTTC.

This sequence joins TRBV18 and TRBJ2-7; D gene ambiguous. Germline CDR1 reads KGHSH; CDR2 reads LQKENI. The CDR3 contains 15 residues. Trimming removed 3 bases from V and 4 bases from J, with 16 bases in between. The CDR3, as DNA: TGTGCCAGCTCACCCGCGCGAAGGGTCGGTTACGAGCAGTACTTC. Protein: CASSPARRVGYEQYF.